This TCR beta chain derives from a study of T cells in Graves' hyperthyroidism and ophthalmopathy. PBMCs were collected from an approximately 9.3 ml volume of fresh peripheral blood. V was cut by 5 bases and J by 6 bases, with 16 bases left in between. The CDR3 spans 15 residues. RNA transcripts yielded amplified TCR beta CDR3 regions. Researchers ran a first-round RT-PCR on the TCR CDR3 using the HTBI primer set. TCRdb called the multiplex PCR reads again in MiXCR, with one record for every CDR3 protein. The sample carries about 350,000 distinct CDR3 sequences, 15% recorded once. The receptor comes from a woman aged 55-70 years with Graves' ophthalmopathy. The chain joins TRBV12-3 or TRBV12-4 to TRBJ2-2, with TRBD2 as a possible D gene (6 bases). Sequenced sample: blood. CDR3 in DNA: TGTGCCAGCAGTGAAGGGACTGTCCGGGCCGGGGAGCTGTTTTTT. It codes for CASSEGTVRAGELFF.